The 10 T cell receptor beta chains below were found in one sample sequenced in a study of blood T cell repertoires in COVID-19. Clones were read by immunoSEQ multiplex PCR, and TCRdb kept only the in-frame ones, dropping some. Among 130,000 to 150,000 clones, more than 65% were seen once, and the ten largest hold roughly 7.9%. Sequencing was performed on peripheral blood. Receptors originate from a woman aged 50 to 60 in a cohort sampled during active or convalescent COVID-19.

The V gene is TRBV6-5, the J gene TRBJ1-6; D is unclear. V gave up 7 bases and J gave up 4 bases, with 14 bases separating them. This CDR3 is 15 amino acids long. Germline assignment: CDR1 MNHEY and CDR2 SVGAGI. The CDR3 spells CASTPSARYNSPLHF. CDR3 DNA: TGTGCCAGCACCCCCTCCGCTCGGTATAATTCACCCCTCCACTTT.

This rearrangement joins TRBV6-4 to TRBJ2-1; TRBD2 aligns across 8 bases. The CDR3 spans 14 residues. The V gene end was trimmed by 2 bases and the J gene end by 9 bases; junction bases not matched to a gene: 6. From germline, CDR1 is MRHNA and CDR2 SNTAGT. DNA for the CDR3: TGTGCCAGCAGTGACCCCGGGGGGGCAGCTGAGCAGTTCTTC. As protein: CASSDPGGAAEQFF.

The chain employs TRBV19 and TRBJ1-1, with TRBD1 identical over 11 bases. This CDR3 has 15 residues. Germline lookup yields CDR1 LNHDA and CDR2 SQIVND (reference sequence). With V trimmed by 3 bases and J by 7 bases, 7 bases remained unmatched. CDR3 protein: CASSMGMGQGVEAFF. The CDR3 region has the DNA TGTGCCAGTAGTATGGGGATGGGACAGGGGGTTGAAGCTTTCTTT.

This clone was counted between two and nine times. The genes are TRBV3-1 (or the pseudogene TRBV3-2) and TRBJ1-3; 7 positions agree with TRBD1. The CDR3 consists of 15 residues. CDR1 and CDR2 (germline): LGHDT, YNNKEL (reference sequence). After removal of 4 bases from V and 0 bases from J, the junction contained 3 bases not matched to a gene. CDR3 amino acids: CASSPRGASGNTIYF. The CDR3 bases are TGTGCCAGCAGCCCCAGGGGGGCCTCTGGAAACACCATATATTTT.

CDR3 in amino acids: CASSRGTGGNPVIGSPLHF. CDR3 nucleotide sequence: TGCGCCAGCAGCCGCGGTACAGGGGGCAACCCGGTAATCGGTTCACCCCTCCACTTT. This chain links TRBV5-1 with TRBJ1-6; the match to TRBD1 covers 9 bases. CDR1 and CDR2 from the germline V gene are SGHRS and YFSETQ. This CDR3 is 19 amino acids long. V lost 4 bases to trimming and J lost 9 bases; unmatched junction nucleotides: 20.

The rearrangement joins TRBV11-2 to TRBJ2-3, with TRBD2 matching over 10 bases. Germline-derived CDR1 and CDR2 are SGHAT and FQNNGV. The V and J ends lost 3 bases and 6 bases, in that order; junction bases with no gene match: 12. This CDR3 contains 17 residues. CDR3 amino acids: CASSLGASGGPEDTQYF. In nucleotides, the CDR3 is TGTGCCAGCAGCTTGGGGGCTAGCGGGGGCCCCGAGGATACGCAGTATTTT.

The V call is TRBV11-3, the J call TRBJ2-7; 9 nucleotides match TRBD1. This CDR3 has 15 amino acids. The ends lost 5 bases at V and 3 bases at J; junction bases unmatched: 8. Germline V gene sequence: CDR1 SGHNT, CDR2 YENEEA. CDR3 sequence: CASSPQGASFYEQYF. The CDR3 region has the DNA TGTGCCAGCAGCCCACAGGGGGCTTCTTTCTACGAGCAGTACTTC.

V gene TRBV5-6 combines with J gene TRBJ2-3, with TRBD2 matching over 9 bases. Looked up from germline, CDR1 is SGHDT and CDR2 is YYEEEE. CDR3 length: 14 residues. Trimming took 4 bases from V and 6 from J; bases not matched to a gene: 6. CDR3 sequence (DNA): TGTGCCAGCAGCAGCGGACTAGCGCAGGATACGCAGTATTTT. Amino acids: CASSSGLAQDTQYF.

V is TRBV2 and J is TRBJ2-2; 11 nucleotides agree with TRBD2. This CDR3 spans 17 amino acids. Per germline, CDR1 SNHLY and CDR2 FYNNEI. V was pared by 1 base and J by 6 bases, with 7 bases of the junction left unmatched. This CDR3 is CASSEEGLAVKSGELFF. The CDR3 nucleotides read TGTGCCAGCAGTGAAGAGGGACTAGCGGTTAAATCCGGGGAGCTGTTTTTT.

Points on this clone: The identical CDR3 is also encoded by other nucleotide sequences in the sample. The J gene is TRBJ1-1, the V gene TRBV30; no definite D call. V lost 0 bases and J lost 1, with 6 bases in between. The CDR3 sequence is 13 residues long. Germline CDR1 is GTSNPN and CDR2 is SVGIG (reference sequence). CDR3 in amino acids: CAWSVGGNTEAFF. In nucleotides, the CDR3 is TGTGCCTGGAGTGTCGGAGGGAACACTGAAGCTTTCTTT.